The rows below give T cell receptor beta chains drawn from one sample of a study of cytomegalovirus exposure and HLA in healthy donors. Produced via immunoSEQ multiplex PCR; TCRdb's table is partial and in-frame only. This table has 100,000 or so clones, 76% appearing once. The sample consisted of PBMCs. These receptors were taken from a woman aged 40 to 50 in good health and CMV-seropositive. CDR3s include the opening cysteine and the closing phenylalanine or tryptophan. The order of the fields is J gene, V gene, D gene, clone size, CDR3 protein, CDR3 DNA. A D gene is named only where the DNA matches it firmly. Rows give clone size only sometimes, using once, few, many, or a class for an expanded clone.

TRBJ1-2,TRBV10-3,.,.,CAIKEGASYGYTF,TGTGCCATCAAAGAAGGAGCCTCCTATGGCTACACCTTC
TRBJ2-3,TRBV12-5,TRBD2,.,CASVPASGGEDTQYF,TGTGCTAGTGTGCCCGCTAGCGGGGGCGAGGATACGCAGTATTTT
TRBJ1-2,TRBV13,TRBD1,.,CASSLGRSPGQGNYGYTF,TGTGCCAGCAGCTTAGGCCGTTCCCCGGGACAGGGGAACTATGGCTACACCTTC
TRBJ2-7,TRBV5-1,.,.,CASSLTPGTDSLYEQYF,TGCGCCAGCAGCTTAACCCCCGGTACGGACAGCCTATACGAGCAGTACTTC
TRBJ1-1,TRBV5-6,.,.,CASSLVSNSLAFF,TGTGCCAGCAGCTTGGTTTCGAACAGTCTAGCTTTCTTT
TRBJ2-3,TRBV7-2,TRBD2,.,CASSPAGLTDTQYF,TGTGCCAGCAGCCCAGCGGGGCTCACAGATACGCAGTATTTT
TRBJ1-5,TRBV28,.,.,CASSLLNQPQHF,TGTGCCAGCAGTCTCTTAAATCAGCCCCAGCATTTT
TRBJ1-6,TRBV7-9,.,few,CASSLGTPYNSPLHF,TGTGCCAGCAGCTTAGGGACACCTTATAATTCACCCCTCCACTTT
TRBJ1-2,TRBV30,.,few,CAWTGDGYTF,TGTGCCTGGACAGGTGACGGCTACACCTTC
TRBJ1-2,TRBV5-4,TRBD1,.,CASSTPGQGNYGYTF,TGTGCCAGCAGCACCCCGGGACAGGGTAACTATGGCTACACCTTC
TRBJ1-1,TRBV27,.,once,CASKLIRTSLNTEAFF,TGTGCCAGCAAGTTGATACGAACTTCCCTTAACACTGAAGCTTTCTTT
TRBJ2-2,TRBV19,.,.,CASSIGSTGGEELFF,TGTGCCAGTAGTATAGGGTCGACAGGAGGCGAGGAGCTGTTTTTT
TRBJ2-3,TRBV5-8,.,.,CASSLSAGYSTRTTDTQYF,TGTGCCAGCAGCTTGAGTGCGGGTTATTCGACCCGAACCACAGATACGCAGTATTTT
TRBJ1-4,TRBV5-4,.,few,CASAAGGAGNEKLFF,TGTGCCAGCGCCGCTGGGGGGGCAGGGAATGAAAAACTGTTTTTT
TRBJ2-1,TRBV30,TRBD2,.,CAWRRVGGNEQFF,TGTGCCTGGAGGCGAGTCGGGGGGAATGAGCAGTTCTTC
TRBJ1-5,TRBV19,.,once,CASSLTQGLNQPQHF,TGTGCCAGTAGCCTAACCCAGGGTTTAAATCAGCCCCAGCATTTT
TRBJ2-1,TRBV6-1,TRBD1,.,CASSDGTGWRANEQFF,TGTGCCAGCAGTGATGGGACAGGGTGGAGGGCCAATGAGCAGTTCTTC
TRBJ2-7,TRBV27,TRBD2,once,CASTRLAGGQYEQYF,TGTGCCAGCACCCGACTAGCGGGGGGCCAATACGAGCAGTACTTC
TRBJ2-7,TRBV5-4,.,.,CASSLDRIYEQYF,TGTGCCAGCAGCTTGGACAGGATATACGAGCAGTACTTC
TRBJ1-2,TRBV10-3,TRBD1,few,CAIRTGVRRVGYTF,TGTGCCATCAGGACAGGGGTAAGAAGAGTGGGCTACACCTTC
TRBJ2-5,TRBV4-2,.,.,CASSQDRVVGETQYF,TGTGCCAGCAGCCAAGATCGTGTGGTGGGCGAGACCCAGTACTTC
TRBJ1-5,TRBV6-5,.,.,CASSPQGNQPQHF,TGTGCCAGCAGTCCCCAGGGAAATCAGCCCCAGCATTTT
TRBJ2-3,TRBV27,TRBD1,few,CASSSVTGRVDTQYF,TGTGCCAGCAGTTCCGTGACAGGGAGAGTAGATACGCAGTATTTT
TRBJ1-5,TRBV6-1,.,many,CASSEGGGSQPQHF,TGTGCCAGCAGTGAAGGCGGGGGCAGTCAGCCCCAGCATTTT
TRBJ1-1,TRBV4-1,.,.,CASSQAGQGTQAFF,TGCGCCAGCAGCCAAGCGGGGCAAGGGACACAAGCTTTCTTT
TRBJ1-1,TRBV7-9,TRBD1,.,CASSRTGGRPSEAFF,TGTGCCAGCAGCCGCACAGGGGGGCGTCCCTCTGAAGCTTTCTTT
TRBJ1-1,TRBV18,.,.,CASSEGVVAEAFF,TGTGCCAGCTCAGAAGGGGTGGTAGCTGAAGCTTTCTTT
TRBJ2-2,TRBV5-1,TRBD1,.,CASSYGQVNTGELFF,TGCGCCAGCAGCTACGGACAGGTTAACACCGGGGAGCTGTTTTTT
TRBJ2-3,TRBV6-1,.,.,CASRVGRASTDTQYF,TGTGCCAGCAGAGTGGGGAGAGCTAGCACAGATACGCAGTATTTT
TRBJ1-1,TRBV29-1,.,once,CSLLPRASNTEAFF,TGCAGCCTTCTACCCAGGGCGTCGAACACTGAAGCTTTCTTT
TRBJ2-6,TRBV7-2,TRBD2,.,CASSLLAGGSGANVLTF,TGTGCCAGCAGCTTACTAGCGGGGGGCTCTGGGGCCAACGTCCTGACTTTC
TRBJ1-1,TRBV6-4,.,.,CASSEQAVMNTEAFF,TGTGCCAGCAGTGAACAGGCGGTAATGAACACTGAAGCTTTCTTT
TRBJ1-4,TRBV30,TRBD1,.,CACNRGPNEKLFF,TGTGCCTGCAACAGGGGGCCAAATGAAAAACTGTTTTTT
TRBJ2-3,TRBV10-1,.,.,CASSVQGGDTQYF,TGCGCCAGCAGCGTCCAGGGAGGAGATACGCAGTATTTT
TRBJ2-2,TRBV7-9,.,.,CASSLSGSNTGELFF,TGTGCCAGCAGCTTATCAGGGTCGAACACCGGGGAGCTGTTTTTT
TRBJ1-5,TRBV30,.,.,CAWNLGPNQPQHF,TGTGCCTGGAACTTGGGGCCCAATCAGCCCCAGCATTTT
TRBJ1-6,TRBV28,.,once,CASSLPGNSPLHF,TGTGCCAGCAGTTTGCCAGGGAATTCACCCCTCCACTTT
TRBJ2-3,TRBV5-1,.,.,CASSLEGGSGTDTQYF,TGCGCCAGCAGCTTGGAAGGGGGATCGGGCACAGATACGCAGTATTTT
TRBJ1-3,TRBV6-5,TRBD1,.,CASSSEGAAGNTIYF,TGTGCCAGCAGTTCCGAGGGGGCTGCGGGAAACACCATATATTTT
TRBJ1-5,TRBV19,.,.,CASSPPLLGRGIQPQHF,TGTGCCAGTAGTCCGCCTTTGTTGGGGAGGGGGATTCAGCCCCAGCATTTT
TRBJ2-2,TRBV9,.,.,CASSAGGTGELFF,TGTGCCAGCAGCGCGGGTGGCACCGGGGAGCTGTTTTTT
TRBJ2-1,TRBV6-6,TRBD2,few,CASRLLGLATNEQFF,TGTGCCAGCAGACTGCTAGGACTAGCGACCAATGAGCAGTTCTTC
TRBJ2-7,TRBV6-1,.,few,CAALPGVHYEQYF,TGTGCCGCGCTTCCCGGGGTCCACTACGAGCAGTACTTC
TRBJ1-5,TRBV11-2,TRBD1,.,CASSAVGGGGQPQHF,TGTGCCAGCAGCGCTGTAGGGGGCGGCGGACAGCCCCAGCATTTT
TRBJ1-2,TRBV18,TRBD1,.,CASSYGQGGYTF,TGTGCCAGCTCATACGGACAGGGCGGCTACACCTTC
TRBJ2-1,TRBV7-6,.,.,CASSQGQLNEQFF,TGTGCCAGCAGCCAAGGACAGCTCAATGAGCAGTTCTTC
TRBJ2-1,TRBV7-9,TRBD2,.,CASERTSDYNEQFF,TGTGCCAGCGAAAGGACTAGCGACTACAATGAGCAGTTCTTC
TRBJ1-4,TRBV6-6,TRBD1,.,CASSYSHRGDEKLFF,TGTGCCAGCAGTTACTCCCACAGGGGGGACGAAAAACTGTTTTTT
TRBJ1-1,TRBV11-2,.,.,CASSARRGVNTEAFF,TGTGCCAGCAGCGCTCGCCGGGGGGTAAACACTGAAGCTTTCTTT
TRBJ1-2,TRBV7-9,.,.,CASSLDGIGSYGYTF,TGTGCCAGCAGCTTAGATGGAATAGGGAGCTATGGCTACACCTTC
TRBJ2-2,TRBV19,.,.,CASGTPNTGELFF,TGTGCCAGCGGGACTCCGAACACCGGGGAGCTGTTTTTT
TRBJ1-5,TRBV10-2,.,.,CASSPYREGSNQPQHF,TGCGCCAGCAGTCCCTACAGGGAAGGTAGCAATCAGCCCCAGCATTTT
TRBJ1-3,TRBV29-1,.,.,CSARGWGPNSGNTIYF,TGCAGCGCCAGAGGTTGGGGCCCAAACTCTGGAAACACCATATATTTT
TRBJ1-5,TRBV19,.,few,CASSDPGGVRDQPQHF,TGTGCCAGTAGCGATCCCGGGGGGGTACGGGATCAGCCCCAGCATTTT
TRBJ2-7,TRBV19,.,.,CASSRLQGPSYSYEQYF,TGTGCCAGTAGCCGGCTCCAGGGGCCTTCGTACTCCTACGAGCAGTACTTC
TRBJ1-2,TRBV27,.,.,CASRVRGLANYGYTF,TGTGCCAGCAGAGTTAGAGGGTTAGCTAACTATGGCTACACCTTC
TRBJ1-1,TRBV18,TRBD1,.,CASSIEQGEFEAFF,TGTGCCAGCTCCATTGAACAGGGGGAGTTTGAAGCTTTCTTT
TRBJ2-6,TRBV15,.,.,CATSREASSGANVLTF,TGTGCCACCAGCAGAGAGGCTAGCTCTGGGGCCAACGTCCTGACTTTC
TRBJ1-1,TRBV30,.,.,CAWSVRGLNTEAFF,TGTGCCTGGAGTGTACGGGGGTTGAACACTGAAGCTTTCTTT